This T cell receptor (beta chain) was found in a study of T cells after yellow fever vaccination. Study details: Preparation of the low-cell-number fractions used SMART-Seq v4 Ultra Low Input. Study-wide points: Weaker overall was a secondary response that nonetheless peaked faster, on day 5 versus 15. Primary-vaccination clones mostly resurfaced post-booster (nearly 97% CD4, around 88% CD8).

CDR3 length: 14 amino acids. Germline V gene sequence: CDR1 SGHRS, CDR2 YFSETQ. The ends were cut back, 7 bases at V and 1 base at J, with 14 bases in the middle. Universal primer sites and UMIs were introduced during 5'RACE template-switching synthesis of TCR cDNA. TCRdb reprocessed the 5' RACE reads with MiXCR, giving one entry per CDR3 protein. This sample has some 350,000 distinct CDR3 sequences, with almost 4% found just once. In its sample, this clonotype was seen many times. Its antigen remains unknown. The clonotype comes from a man between 18 and 29 years old who received the YFV17D yellow fever vaccine. The sample was PBMCs, taken 5 days after the yellow fever booster vaccination. The chain joins TRBV5-1 to TRBJ1-1; the D gene is possibly TRBD1 (6 bases). The CDR3: CASGPDRTNTEAFF. In nucleotides, the CDR3 is TGCGCCAGCGGACCTGACAGGACGAACACTGAAGCTTTCTTT.